This paragraph covers one T cell receptor beta chain sequence. Its matching antigen is unknown. Both 60 Vbeta primers and 13 Jbeta primers went into the PCR. Profiling relied on immunoSEQ multiplex PCR, and the TCRdb table lists in-frame clones only, not all of them. Of 55,000 or so clones listed, approximately 73% are singletons. This entry comes from a study of cytomegalovirus exposure and HLA in healthy donors. Study findings and constraints: A few of the chains that were CMV-associated were confirmed in vitro to be specific for CMV antigens. Presence/absence results assume similar sequencing depth per donor, which may not hold. The listing of 150 to 200 TCR beta chains classed them as cytomegalovirus-associated.

Each donor was nominally healthy when sampled (though unrecorded immune exposures were likely). Germline loops: CDR1 MNHEY, CDR2 SVGAGI. V was trimmed by 4 bases and J by 2 bases, leaving 13 bases between them. The length of the CDR3 is 15 residues. The V call is TRBV6-5, the J call TRBJ2-3, with a possible D match to TRBD2 (6 bases). The source material was PBMCs. This TCR derives from a man aged 18 to 29 in good health and CMV-seronegative. Written as DNA, the CDR3 is TGTGCCAGCAGTTCCATAGCGGCACTCACAGATACGCAGTATTTT. As protein: CASSSIAALTDTQYF.